These 16 T cell receptor beta chains share one sample of origin, sequenced in a study of T cell responses to AZD1222 COVID-19 vaccine. Using immunoSEQ multiplex PCR, the repertoire was profiled, and TCRdb retains in-frame clones only, with some absent. This sample carries about 40,000 clones, around 80% of them seen once, and the ten largest clones take 18%. The specimen was peripheral blood, collected 28 days after the second AZD1222 dose. The receptor source for this set is an adult who received the AZD1222 COVID-19 vaccine.

V usage is TRBV18 and J usage is TRBJ1-3, with a tentative D call TRBD1 (5 bases). Germline V gene data show CDR1 as KGHSH and CDR2 as LQKENI. V was cut by 5 bases and J by 0 bases, with 14 bases left in between. The CDR3 contains 16 residues. CDR3 residues: CASSSGDGGSGNTIYF. The CDR3, as DNA: TGTGCCAGCTCATCAGGAGACGGGGGCTCTGGAAACACCATATATTTT.

The chain carries TRBV11-3 and TRBJ2-3; 10 nucleotides agree with TRBD2. The CDR3 contains 17 residues. Germline V lookup: CDR1 SGHNT, CDR2 YENEEA. V was pared by 1 base and J by 2 bases, with 6 bases of the junction left unmatched. This chain's CDR3 is CASSLGSGGPYTDTQYF. The CDR3 region has the DNA TGTGCCAGCAGCTTAGGTAGCGGGGGGCCCTACACAGATACGCAGTATTTT.

This chain links TRBV2 with TRBJ2-7, with TRBD1 as a possible D gene (5 bases). The germline V gene has CDR1 SNHLY and CDR2 FYNNEI. V was pared by 0 bases and J by 6 bases, with 9 bases between. CDR3 length equals 13 residues. The CDR3 DNA sequence: TGTGCCAGCAGTGAAGCCAGGGCCGGCGAGCAGTACTTC. This translates into CASSEARAGEQYF. Full variable domain (outside the CDR3, taken from reference TRBV2 and TRBJ2-7): EPEVTQTPSHQVTQMGQEVILRCVPISNHLYFYWYRQILGQKVEFLVSFYNNEISEKSEIFDDQFSVERPDGSNFTLKIRSTKLEDSAMYFCASSEARAGEQYFGPGTRLTVT.

This chain uses TRBV7-2 with TRBJ2-1; possible D gene TRBD2, 6 bases. The CDR3 has 15 residues. Germline V CDR1 and CDR2: SGHTA, FQGNSA. V was pared by 5 bases and J by 6 bases, with 17 bases between. CDR3 sequence reads: CASSPDYRPGNEQFF. The CDR3 coding sequence is TGTGCCAGCAGCCCGGACTACCGCCCAGGCAATGAGCAGTTCTTC.

This clone was observed a single time. The DNA for the CDR3 is TGTGCCAGCTCACCAAAGGGACAGGGGCCCACAGATACGCAGTATTTT. Residues: CASSPKGQGPTDTQYF. The V and J genes are TRBV18 and TRBJ2-3; 10 positions match TRBD1. V lost 2 bases, J lost 2 bases, and 4 bases stayed unmatched. Germline V gene data show CDR1 as KGHSH and CDR2 as LQKENI. The CDR3 has 16 residues. The variable domain in full, with the rest retrieved from reference TRBV18 and TRBJ2-3, is NAGVMQNPRHLVRRRGQEARLRCSPMKGHSHVYWYRQLPEEGLKFMVYLQKENIIDESGMPKERFSAEFPKEGPSILRIQQVVRGDSAAYFCASSPKGQGPTDTQYFGPGTRLTVL.

This clone appeared once. This chain connects TRBV9 to TRBJ2-2, with D perhaps TRBD1 (5 bases). With 1 base removed from V and 3 bases from J, the gap between germline ends came to 10 bases. The germline V gene has CDR1 SGDLS and CDR2 YYNGEE. The CDR3 runs 15 residues. For the CDR3, the DNA is TGTGCCAGCAGCGTACAGGGAATGGACACCGGGGAGCTGTTTTTT. Translation: CASSVQGMDTGELFF.

The gene calls are TRBV5-6 and TRBJ2-2, with a weak D call TRBD1 (6 bases). The CDR3 runs to 15 residues. Germline CDR1 and CDR2: SGHDT and YYEEEE. V lost 0 bases and J lost 5, with 11 bases in between. The CDR3 protein is CASSLDVRGTGELFF. The CDR3, as DNA: TGTGCCAGCAGCTTGGACGTCAGGGGAACCGGGGAGCTGTTTTTT.

V gene TRBV25-1 combines with J gene TRBJ2-7; D tentatively fits TRBD1 or TRBD2 (5 bases each). Germline lookup yields CDR1 MGHDK and CDR2 SYGVNS. V was shortened by 5 bases and J by 2 bases, with 13 bases between the two germline ends. CDR3 size: 14 residues. The CDR3 reads CASSFGAPAYEQYF. In DNA form, the CDR3 reads TGTGCCAGCAGTTTCGGGGCACCGGCCTACGAGCAGTACTTC.

Only one count was recorded for this clone. This chain joins TRBV5-6 and TRBJ2-7, with 8 bases fitting TRBD1. V gave up 5 bases and J gave up 3 bases; unmatched junction bases: 10. There are 15 residues in the CDR3. The germline gives CDR1 SGHDT, CDR2 YYEEEE. The CDR3 reads CASSQGQGNGYEQYF. DNA for the CDR3: TGTGCCAGCAGTCAAGGACAGGGTAACGGCTACGAGCAGTACTTC.

This chain joins TRBV7-6 and TRBJ2-2; 9 bases fit TRBD1. This CDR3 contains 15 residues. Looked up from germline, CDR1 is SGHVS and CDR2 is FNYEAQ. V shed 5 bases, J shed 5 bases, and the junction held 6 bases outside the gene matches. In DNA, the CDR3 is TGTGCCAGCAGCAACCCGGGACAGGGTACCGGGGAGCTGTTTTTT. This encodes CASSNPGQGTGELFF.

The rearrangement links TRBV7-2 to TRBJ1-2, with 11 bases fitting TRBD1. Germline V gene data show CDR1 as SGHTA and CDR2 as FQGNSA. The length of the CDR3 is 15 residues. V lost 5 bases to trimming and J lost 5 bases; unmatched junction nucleotides: 7. Here the CDR3 DNA reads TGTGCCAGCAGCCCGAACGGACAGGGGGCGTATGGCTACACCTTC. This encodes CASSPNGQGAYGYTF.

The genes are TRBV29-1 and TRBJ1-2, with a tentative D call TRBD1 (5 bases). The CDR3 spans 14 residues. Germline V CDR1 and CDR2: SQVTM, ANQGSEA. V lost 5 bases and J 4 bases, leaving 17 bases between the germline ends. CDR3 loop: CSVNSLAGIYGYTF. CDR3 sequence (DNA): TGCAGCGTTAACTCCCTTGCAGGGATCTATGGCTACACCTTC.

The chain employs TRBV5-1 and TRBJ2-3, with 7 bases matching TRBD2. The CDR3 spans 15 residues. With V trimmed by 0 bases and J by 3 bases, 4 bases remained unmatched. Germline CDR1 reads SGHRS; CDR2 reads YFSETQ. For the CDR3, the DNA is TGCGCCAGCAGCTTGGGGGCGGGGGATACAGATACGCAGTATTTT. Amino acids: CASSLGAGDTDTQYF. Variable domain in full (rest from reference TRBV5-1 and TRBJ2-3): KAGVTQTPRYLIKTRGQQVTLSCSPISGHRSVSWYQQTPGQGLQFLFEYFSETQRNKGNFPGRFSGRQFSNSRSEMNVSTLELGDSALYLCASSLGAGDTDTQYFGPGTRLTVL.

DNA for the CDR3: TGTGCCAGCAGCCAATCCAACAGGAATCAGCCCCAGCATTTT. Its protein product is CASSQSNRNQPQHF. The gene calls are TRBV6-5 and TRBJ1-5, with a tentative D call TRBD1 (5 bases). The CDR3 covers 14 residues. Germline-derived CDR1 and CDR2 are MNHEY and SVGAGI. Between the trimmed V and J ends, which lost 6 bases and 4 bases, there was a span of 13 bases.

This chain connects TRBV7-3 to TRBJ1-1; no definite D call. The V and J ends lost 5 bases and 1 base respectively, with 11 bases between them. The CDR3 consists of 14 residues. CDR1 and CDR2 from the germline V gene are SGHTA and FQGTGA. The chain's CDR3 is CASSPTRGNTEAFF. For the CDR3, the DNA is TGTGCCAGCAGCCCGACCCGGGGGAACACTGAAGCTTTCTTT.

This clone has only a few counts. The V and J genes are TRBV18 and TRBJ2-3; no firm D call. Germline V gene lookup returns CDR1 KGHSH and CDR2 LQKENI. Deletions cut 4 bases from V and 0 bases from J, with 2 bases between. CDR3 length: 12 residues. CDR3 sequence: CASSLSTDTQYF. The CDR3 bases are TGTGCCAGCTCACTGAGCACAGATACGCAGTATTTT.